This T cell receptor (beta chain) was captured in a study of blood T cell repertoires in COVID-19. Background on the study: Donors in the United States, Italy and Spain gave samples during acute or convalescent COVID-19. T cells, B-cell-depleted T cells, or PBMCs provided the cDNA or gDNA that served as material.

Clones were sequenced by immunoSEQ multiplex PCR, and TCRdb holds only the in-frame ones, with some missing. The sample holds 250,000 to 350,000 clones, roughly 84% seen once. The CDR3 has 14 amino acids. The V gene lost 8 bases and the J gene lost 4 bases, with 15 bases spanning the gap. CDR1 SNHLY and CDR2 FYNNEI come from the germline V gene. Enrollment of patients from Seattle took place during active infection, with longitudinal follow-up. This sequence originates from a human donor with COVID-19, enrolled during active disease. The donor label of this sample is uncertain. The genes are TRBV2 and TRBJ2-1; maybe TRBD2 (6 bases). Sequencing was done on a sample of peripheral blood. The CDR3 loop is CASEREITYNEQFF. The CDR3 DNA sequence: TGTGCCAGCGAACGGGAGATCACGTACAATGAGCAGTTCTTC.